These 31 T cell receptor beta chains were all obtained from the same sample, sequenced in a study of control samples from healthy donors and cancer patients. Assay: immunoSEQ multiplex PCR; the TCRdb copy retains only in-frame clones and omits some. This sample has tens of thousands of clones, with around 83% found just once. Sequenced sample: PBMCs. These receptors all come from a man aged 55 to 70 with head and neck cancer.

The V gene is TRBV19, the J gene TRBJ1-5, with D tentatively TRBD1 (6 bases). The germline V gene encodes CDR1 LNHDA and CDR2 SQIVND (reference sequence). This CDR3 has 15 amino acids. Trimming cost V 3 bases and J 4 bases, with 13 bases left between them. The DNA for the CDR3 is TGTGCCAGTAGTATGCGGGGGGCTGGTAATCAGCCCCAGCATTTT. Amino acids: CASSMRGAGNQPQHF.

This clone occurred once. This chain's CDR3 is CASSQSSYEQYF. The DNA of the CDR3 is TGTGCCAGCAGCCAATCCTCCTACGAGCAGTACTTC. V is TRBV3-1 (or the pseudogene TRBV3-2) and J is TRBJ2-7, with unresolved D. CDR3 length equals 12 residues. Germline loops: CDR1 LGHDT, CDR2 YNNKEL (reference sequence). Deletions cut 2 bases from V and 0 bases from J, with 2 bases between.

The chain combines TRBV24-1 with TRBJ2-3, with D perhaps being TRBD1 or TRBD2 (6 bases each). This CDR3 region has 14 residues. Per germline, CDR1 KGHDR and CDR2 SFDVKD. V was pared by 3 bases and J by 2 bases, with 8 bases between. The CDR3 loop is CATSDRGLTDTQYF. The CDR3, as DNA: TGTGCCACCAGTGATCGGGGGCTCACAGATACGCAGTATTTT.

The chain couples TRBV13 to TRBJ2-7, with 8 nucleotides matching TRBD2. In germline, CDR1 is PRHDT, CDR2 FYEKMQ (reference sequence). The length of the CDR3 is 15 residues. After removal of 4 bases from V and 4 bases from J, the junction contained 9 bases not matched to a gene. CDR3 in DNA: TGTGCCAGCAGCTCAGCGGGAGCGCTGAGGTACGAGCAGTACTTC. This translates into CASSSAGALRYEQYF.

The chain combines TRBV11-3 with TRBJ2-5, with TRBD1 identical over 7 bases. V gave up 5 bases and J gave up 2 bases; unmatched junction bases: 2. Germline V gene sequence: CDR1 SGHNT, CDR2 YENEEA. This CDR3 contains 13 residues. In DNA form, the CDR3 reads TGTGCCAGCAGCCCACAGGGGCAAGAGACCCAGTACTTC. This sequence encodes CASSPQGQETQYF.

CDR3 protein: CASSQGGRVEETQYF. CDR3 nucleotide sequence: TGTGCCAGCAGCCAAGGAGGCAGGGTGGAGGAGACCCAGTACTTC. The chain recombines TRBV3-1 (or the pseudogene TRBV3-2) with TRBJ2-5; D possibly corresponds to TRBD1 (5 bases). Trimming pared 1 base from V and 5 bases from J, leaving 14 bases between. The CDR3 spans 15 residues. Germline CDR1 and CDR2: LGHDT and YNNKEL (reference sequence).

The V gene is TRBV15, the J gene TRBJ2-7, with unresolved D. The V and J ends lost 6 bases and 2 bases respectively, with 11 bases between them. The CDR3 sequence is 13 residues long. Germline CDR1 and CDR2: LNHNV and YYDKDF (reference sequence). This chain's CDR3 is CATRGMSPYEQYF. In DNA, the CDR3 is TGTGCCACCAGGGGCATGAGTCCCTACGAGCAGTACTTC.

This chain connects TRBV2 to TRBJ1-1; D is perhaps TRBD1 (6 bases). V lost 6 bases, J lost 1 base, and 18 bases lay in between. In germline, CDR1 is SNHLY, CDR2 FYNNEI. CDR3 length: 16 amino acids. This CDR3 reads CASSHHRVRGNTEAFF. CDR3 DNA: TGTGCCAGCAGCCACCACAGGGTAAGAGGGAACACTGAAGCTTTCTTT.

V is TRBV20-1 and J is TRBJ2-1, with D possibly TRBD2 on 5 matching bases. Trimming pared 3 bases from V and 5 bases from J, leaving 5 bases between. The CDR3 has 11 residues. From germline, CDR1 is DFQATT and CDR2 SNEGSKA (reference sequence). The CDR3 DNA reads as TGCAGTGCTAGCGGGGACAATGAGCAGTTCTTC. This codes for CSASGDNEQFF.

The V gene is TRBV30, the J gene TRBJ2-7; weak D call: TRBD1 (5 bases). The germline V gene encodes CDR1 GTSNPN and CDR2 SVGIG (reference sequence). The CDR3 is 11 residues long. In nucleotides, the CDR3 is TGTGGGTTCAGGGTGTCCCACGAGCAGTACTTC. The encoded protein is CGFRVSHEQYF.

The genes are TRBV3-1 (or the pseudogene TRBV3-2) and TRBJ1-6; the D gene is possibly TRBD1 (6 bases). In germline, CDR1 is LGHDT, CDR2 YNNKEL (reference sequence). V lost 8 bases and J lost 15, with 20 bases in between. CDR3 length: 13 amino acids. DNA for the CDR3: TGTGCCAGCTCCCTGGGGGCTCCTGCGGACCTCCACTTT. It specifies CASSLGAPADLHF.

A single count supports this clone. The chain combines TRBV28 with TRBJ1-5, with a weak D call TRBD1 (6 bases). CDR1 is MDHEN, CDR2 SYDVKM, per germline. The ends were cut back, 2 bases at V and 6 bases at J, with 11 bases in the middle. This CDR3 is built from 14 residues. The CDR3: CASSLTGRGQPQHF. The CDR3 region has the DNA TGTGCCAGCAGTTTAACAGGGAGGGGTCAGCCCCAGCATTTT.

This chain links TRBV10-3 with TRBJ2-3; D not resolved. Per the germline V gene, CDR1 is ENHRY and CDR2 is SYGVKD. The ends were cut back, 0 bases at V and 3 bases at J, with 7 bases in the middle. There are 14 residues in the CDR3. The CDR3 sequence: CAISESGGTDTQYF. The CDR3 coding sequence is TGTGCCATCAGTGAGTCAGGTGGGACAGATACGCAGTATTTT.

CDR3 bases: TGTGCCAGCAGCTTGGGGGGGGACAGGGTGAAGACCCAGTACTTC. Amino acids: CASSLGGDRVKTQYF. V is TRBV5-4 and J is TRBJ2-5, with 9 bases lining up with TRBD1. CDR1 and CDR2 (germline): SGHNT, YYREEE (reference sequence). Unmatched junction bases numbered 6, after V lost 0 bases and J lost 6 bases. This CDR3 spans 15 amino acids.

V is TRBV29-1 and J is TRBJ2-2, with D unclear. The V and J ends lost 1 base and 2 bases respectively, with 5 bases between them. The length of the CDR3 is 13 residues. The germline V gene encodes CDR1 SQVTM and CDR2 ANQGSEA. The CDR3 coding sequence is TGCAGCGTTGAAGGTGATAACACCGGGGAGCTGTTTTTT. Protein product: CSVEGDNTGELFF.

CDR3 coding DNA: TGTGCCAGCAGCCGGGGGGGGACAGGGTCCAATCAGCCCCAGCATTTT. Encoded protein: CASSRGGTGSNQPQHF. The V call is TRBV3-1 (or the pseudogene TRBV3-2), the J call TRBJ1-5, with 9 positions matching TRBD1. CDR1 is LGHDT, CDR2 YNNKEL, per germline (reference sequence). This CDR3 is 16 amino acids long. The J segment lost 3 bases and the V segment lost 4 bases, leaving 7 bases of the junction unmatched.

CDR3 bases: TGTGCCAGCAGCTTAGTCAGGTACAATGAGCAGTTCTTC. This translates into CASSLVRYNEQFF. This chain joins TRBV13 and TRBJ2-1, with D unclear. V lost 1 base and J lost 4, with 5 bases in between. The CDR3 spans 13 residues. CDR1 and CDR2 (germline): PRHDT, FYEKMQ (reference sequence).

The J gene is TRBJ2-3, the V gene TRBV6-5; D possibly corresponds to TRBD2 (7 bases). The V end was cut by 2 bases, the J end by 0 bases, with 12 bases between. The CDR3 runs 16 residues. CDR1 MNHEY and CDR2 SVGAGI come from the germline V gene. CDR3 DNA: TGTGCCAGCAGTTACCCGGGGGGCTCTAGCACAGATACGCAGTATTTT. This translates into CASSYPGGSSTDTQYF.

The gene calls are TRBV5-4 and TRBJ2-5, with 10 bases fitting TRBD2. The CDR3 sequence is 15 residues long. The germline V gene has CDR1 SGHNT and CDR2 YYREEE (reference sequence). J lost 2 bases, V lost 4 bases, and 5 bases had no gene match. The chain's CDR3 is CASSMGLASQETQYF. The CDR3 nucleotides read TGTGCCAGCAGCATGGGACTAGCGAGTCAAGAGACCCAGTACTTC.

The CDR3, as DNA: TGCGCCAGCAGCTTGGGACAGGGGCTGTACGAGCAGTACTTC. This gives the protein CASSLGQGLYEQYF. The chain recombines TRBV5-1 with TRBJ2-7; 8 nucleotides align to TRBD1. This CDR3 comprises 14 residues. V was pared by 0 bases and J by 4 bases, with 3 bases of the junction left unmatched. Germline V gene sequence: CDR1 SGHRS, CDR2 YFSETQ.

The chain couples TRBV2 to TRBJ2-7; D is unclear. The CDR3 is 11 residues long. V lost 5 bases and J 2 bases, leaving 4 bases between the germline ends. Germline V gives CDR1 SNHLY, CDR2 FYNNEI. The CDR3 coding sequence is TGTGCCAGCAGTTATACCTACGAGCAGTACGTC. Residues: CASSYTYEQYV.

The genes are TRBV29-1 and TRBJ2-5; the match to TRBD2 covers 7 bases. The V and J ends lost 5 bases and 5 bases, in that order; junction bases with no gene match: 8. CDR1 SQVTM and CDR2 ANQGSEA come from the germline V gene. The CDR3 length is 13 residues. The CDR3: CSVRGGRGETQYF. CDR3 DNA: TGCAGCGTTCGTGGCGGGAGAGGGGAGACCCAGTACTTC.

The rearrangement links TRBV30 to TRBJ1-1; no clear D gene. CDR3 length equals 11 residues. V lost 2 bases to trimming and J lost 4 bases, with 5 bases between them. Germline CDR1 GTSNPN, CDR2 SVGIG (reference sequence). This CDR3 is CAWSLGTEAFF. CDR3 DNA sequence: TGTGCCTGGAGTCTCGGCACTGAAGCTTTCTTT.

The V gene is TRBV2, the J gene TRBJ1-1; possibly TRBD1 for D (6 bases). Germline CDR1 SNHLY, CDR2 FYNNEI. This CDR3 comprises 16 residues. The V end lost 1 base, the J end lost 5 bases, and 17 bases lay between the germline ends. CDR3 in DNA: TGTGCCAGCAGTGAAGAAGTACTTACAGGGCGAACTGAAGCTTTCTTT. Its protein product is CASSEEVLTGRTEAFF. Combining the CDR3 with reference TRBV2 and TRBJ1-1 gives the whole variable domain EPEVTQTPSHQVTQMGQEVILRCVPISNHLYFYWYRQILGQKVEFLVSFYNNEISEKSEIFDDQFSVERPDGSNFTLKIRSTKLEDSAMYFCASSEEVLTGRTEAFFGQGTRLTVV.

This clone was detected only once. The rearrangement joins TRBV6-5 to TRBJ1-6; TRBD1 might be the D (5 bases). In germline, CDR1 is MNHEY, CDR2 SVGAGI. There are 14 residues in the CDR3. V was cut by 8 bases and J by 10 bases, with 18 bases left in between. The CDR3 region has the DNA TGTGCCAGCCGGGCCCCCTCAGGGTACTCACCCCTCCACTTT. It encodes CASRAPSGYSPLHF.

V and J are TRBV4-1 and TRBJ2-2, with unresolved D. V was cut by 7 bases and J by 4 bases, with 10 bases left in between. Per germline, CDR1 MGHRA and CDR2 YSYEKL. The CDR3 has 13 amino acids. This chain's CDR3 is CASTWSPTGELFF. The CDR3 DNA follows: TGCGCCAGCACGTGGAGCCCCACCGGGGAGCTGTTTTTT.

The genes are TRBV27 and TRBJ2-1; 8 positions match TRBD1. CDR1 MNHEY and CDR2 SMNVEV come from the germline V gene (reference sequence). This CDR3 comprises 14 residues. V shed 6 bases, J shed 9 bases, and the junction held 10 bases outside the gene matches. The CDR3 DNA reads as TGTGCCAGCAGCCAACAGGGGGTAAGTGGTGAGCAGTTCTTC. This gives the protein CASSQQGVSGEQFF.

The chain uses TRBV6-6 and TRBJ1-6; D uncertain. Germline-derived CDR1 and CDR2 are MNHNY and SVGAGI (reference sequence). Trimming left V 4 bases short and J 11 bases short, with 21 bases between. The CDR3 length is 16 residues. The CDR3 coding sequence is TGTGCCAGCAGTTTCTATGAGGGCGTAAGACCAACACCCCTCCACTTT. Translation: CASSFYEGVRPTPLHF.

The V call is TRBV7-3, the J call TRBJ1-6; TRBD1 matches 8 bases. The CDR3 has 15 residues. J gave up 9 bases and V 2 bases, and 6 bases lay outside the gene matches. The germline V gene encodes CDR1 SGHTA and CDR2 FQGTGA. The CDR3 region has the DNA TGTGCCAGCAGCTTAGGGACAGGAGCCGCTTCACCCCTCCACTTT. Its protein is CASSLGTGAASPLHF.

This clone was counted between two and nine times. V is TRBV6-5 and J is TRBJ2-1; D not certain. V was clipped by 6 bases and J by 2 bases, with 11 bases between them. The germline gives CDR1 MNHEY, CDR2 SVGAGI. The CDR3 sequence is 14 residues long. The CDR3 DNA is TGTGCCAGCAGCTCGACGCAGACCTACAATGAGCAGTTCTTC. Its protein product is CASSSTQTYNEQFF.

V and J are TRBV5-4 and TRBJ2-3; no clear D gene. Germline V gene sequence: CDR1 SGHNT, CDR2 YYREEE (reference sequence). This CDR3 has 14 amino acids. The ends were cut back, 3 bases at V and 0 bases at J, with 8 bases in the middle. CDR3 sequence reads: CASSSYISTDTQYF. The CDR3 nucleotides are TGTGCCAGCAGCTCCTACATTAGCACAGATACGCAGTATTTT.